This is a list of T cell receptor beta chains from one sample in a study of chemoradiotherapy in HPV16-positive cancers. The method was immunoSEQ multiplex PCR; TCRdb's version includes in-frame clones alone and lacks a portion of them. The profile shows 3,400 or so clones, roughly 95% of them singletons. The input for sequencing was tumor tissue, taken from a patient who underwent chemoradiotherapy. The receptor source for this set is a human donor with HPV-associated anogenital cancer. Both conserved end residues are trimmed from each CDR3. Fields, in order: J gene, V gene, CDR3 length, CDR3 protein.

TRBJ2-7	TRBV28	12	ASTPGTDHHEQY
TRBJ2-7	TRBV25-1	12	ASSGQGFSYEQY
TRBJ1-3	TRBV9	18	ASSRSSDRGTSGLGNTIY
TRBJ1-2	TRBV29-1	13	SVSTGTGLRYGYT
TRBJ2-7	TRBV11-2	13	ASSLEAAGHYEQY
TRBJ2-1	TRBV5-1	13	ASSLGQGQVRKQF
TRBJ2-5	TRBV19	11	ASSTSARGEQY
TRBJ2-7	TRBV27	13	ASSSLALRGYEQY
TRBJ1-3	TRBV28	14	ASCSPGRSSGNTIY
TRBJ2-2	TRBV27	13	ASSDWDRTTGELF
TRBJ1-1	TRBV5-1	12	ASSPGGGIPEAF
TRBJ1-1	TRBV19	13	ASTSPGQGATEAF
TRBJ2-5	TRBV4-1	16	ASSQDSGRTVRQETQY
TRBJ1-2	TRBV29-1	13	SVDRAGVFNYGYT